A selection of T cell receptor beta chains follows, all from one sample in a study of graft-versus-host responses after intestinal transplantation. Method: immunoSEQ multiplex PCR; TCRdb's copy keeps in-frame clones and lacks some. The sample shows approximately 15,000 clones, under 80% of them seen only once. The starting material was ileum tissue, obtained around 94 weeks after intestinal transplantation. The receptors derive from a human patient who received an intestinal transplant, so some T cells may come from the graft donor. CDR3s include the opening cysteine and the closing phenylalanine or tryptophan. D genes are given only for firm matches. Size tells how often a clone was seen (once, few, many) or the class of an expanded clone, and some rows leave it out.

D gene: TRBD1; V gene: TRBV4-1; clone size: -; J gene: TRBJ1-1; CDR3 protein: CASIYIRQGDMNTEAFF; CDR3 DNA: TGCGCCAGCATCTACATCAGACAGGGGGACATGAACACTGAAGCTTTCTTT
D gene: TRBD1; V gene: TRBV18; clone size: -; J gene: TRBJ2-7; CDR3 protein: CASSWDRASYEQYF; CDR3 DNA: TGTGCCAGCTCCTGGGACAGGGCGTCCTACGAGCAGTACTTC
D gene: -; V gene: TRBV18; clone size: -; J gene: TRBJ2-3; CDR3 protein: CASSLIRGDTQYF; CDR3 DNA: TGTGCCAGCTCACTAATTCGAGGGGATACGCAGTATTTT
D gene: TRBD2; V gene: TRBV7-2; clone size: few; J gene: TRBJ2-7; CDR3 protein: CASSLEAGGHYEQYF; CDR3 DNA: TGTGCCAGCAGCTTAGAAGCGGGGGGGCACTACGAGCAGTACTTC
D gene: TRBD2; V gene: TRBV19; clone size: -; J gene: TRBJ2-3; CDR3 protein: CASSSLAGASTDTQYF; CDR3 DNA: TGTGCCAGTAGTTCACTAGCGGGGGCAAGCACAGATACGCAGTATTTT
D gene: TRBD2; V gene: TRBV5-1; clone size: -; J gene: TRBJ2-1; CDR3 protein: CASSTASGTQVYNEQFF; CDR3 DNA: TGCGCCAGCAGCACCGCTAGCGGGACGCAGGTCTACAATGAGCAGTTCTTC
D gene: -; V gene: TRBV5-1; clone size: -; J gene: TRBJ2-5; CDR3 protein: CASSLGASALQETQYF; CDR3 DNA: TGCGCCAGCAGCTTGGGGGCTAGCGCCCTACAAGAGACCCAGTACTTC
D gene: -; V gene: TRBV7-9; clone size: -; J gene: TRBJ2-5; CDR3 protein: CASSFVGPGETQYF; CDR3 DNA: TGTGCCAGCAGCTTTGTCGGCCCGGGAGAGACCCAGTACTTC
D gene: TRBD1; V gene: TRBV5-6; clone size: -; J gene: TRBJ2-7; CDR3 protein: CASSLAGTGISNEQYF; CDR3 DNA: TGTGCCAGCAGCTTGGCCGGGACAGGCATATCAAACGAGCAGTACTTC
D gene: -; V gene: TRBV15; clone size: -; J gene: TRBJ1-1; CDR3 protein: CATSNAGSGTEAFF; CDR3 DNA: TGTGCCACCAGCAATGCGGGGTCCGGGACTGAAGCTTTCTTT
D gene: TRBD2; V gene: TRBV29-1; clone size: -; J gene: TRBJ2-3; CDR3 protein: CSVRTSGGADTQYF; CDR3 DNA: TGCAGCGTCCGGACTAGCGGGGGTGCAGATACGCAGTATTTT
D gene: -; V gene: TRBV21-1; clone size: -; J gene: TRBJ1-4; CDR3 protein: CASSKAGSGTGEKLFF; CDR3 DNA: TGTGCCAGCAGCAAAGCTGGATCCGGGACAGGGGAAAAACTGTTTTTT
D gene: -; V gene: TRBV5-1; clone size: -; J gene: TRBJ2-2; CDR3 protein: CASSSDPGTNTGELFF; CDR3 DNA: TGCGCCAGCAGCTCCGACCCGGGGACGAACACCGGGGAGCTGTTTTTT
D gene: TRBD1; V gene: TRBV7-9; clone size: once; J gene: TRBJ2-7; CDR3 protein: CASSFPPGGKYEQYF; CDR3 DNA: TGTGCCAGCAGCTTCCCCCCAGGGGGCAAATACGAGCAGTACTTC
D gene: TRBD1; V gene: TRBV19; clone size: -; J gene: TRBJ1-2; CDR3 protein: CASSTRTGKLYGYTF; CDR3 DNA: TGTGCCAGTAGTACCAGGACAGGGAAGTTATATGGCTACACCTTC
D gene: -; V gene: TRBV4-3; clone size: -; J gene: TRBJ1-2; CDR3 protein: CASSRAGAKGGYTF; CDR3 DNA: TGCGCCAGCAGCCGCGCGGGGGCAAAGGGTGGCTACACCTTC
D gene: -; V gene: TRBV18; clone size: -; J gene: TRBJ1-1; CDR3 protein: CASFGISSEAFF; CDR3 DNA: TGTGCCAGCTTCGGGATCAGTTCTGAAGCTTTCTTT
D gene: TRBD2; V gene: TRBV7-2; clone size: -; J gene: TRBJ2-7; CDR3 protein: CASSLAIGLAGVMYEQYF; CDR3 DNA: TGTGCCAGCAGCTTAGCAATAGGACTAGCGGGGGTGATGTACGAGCAGTACTTC
D gene: TRBD2; V gene: TRBV7-2; clone size: -; J gene: TRBJ2-7; CDR3 protein: CASSLTLAGGRWEQYF; CDR3 DNA: TGTGCCAGCAGCTTAACCCTAGCGGGGGGCCGGTGGGAGCAGTACTTC
D gene: TRBD1; V gene: TRBV11-2; clone size: -; J gene: TRBJ1-2; CDR3 protein: CASSTGQGRDYGYTF; CDR3 DNA: TGTGCCAGCAGCACCGGACAGGGACGGGACTATGGCTACACCTTC
D gene: -; V gene: TRBV4-3; clone size: once; J gene: TRBJ2-7; CDR3 protein: CASSQEHQGGIIYEQYF; CDR3 DNA: TGCGCCAGCAGCCAAGAACACCAGGGGGGAATAATCTACGAGCAGTACTTC
D gene: -; V gene: TRBV19; clone size: -; J gene: TRBJ2-6; CDR3 protein: CASSIWKGASSRPGANVLTF; CDR3 DNA: TGTGCCAGTAGTATTTGGAAGGGAGCGTCCTCCCGACCTGGGGCCAACGTCCTGACTTTC
D gene: TRBD1; V gene: TRBV7-2; clone size: -; J gene: TRBJ2-3; CDR3 protein: CASSSGQAGLTDTQYF; CDR3 DNA: TGTGCCAGCAGCTCCGGACAGGCCGGGTTAACAGATACGCAGTATTTT
D gene: TRBD1; V gene: TRBV11-2; clone size: few; J gene: TRBJ1-3; CDR3 protein: CASSPKPPTGVSGNTIYF; CDR3 DNA: TGTGCCAGCAGCCCTAAACCCCCGACAGGGGTCTCTGGAAACACCATATATTTT
D gene: -; V gene: TRBV7-2; clone size: -; J gene: TRBJ2-5; CDR3 protein: CASSLTAGNFIQETQYF; CDR3 DNA: TGTGCCAGCAGCTTAACTGCGGGGAATTTTATCCAAGAGACCCAGTACTTC
D gene: TRBD1; V gene: TRBV7-9; clone size: -; J gene: TRBJ2-5; CDR3 protein: CASSPRDRGRETQYF; CDR3 DNA: TGTGCCAGCAGCCCCCGGGACAGGGGGCGAGAGACCCAGTACTTC
D gene: TRBD1; V gene: TRBV6-1; clone size: medium-sized; J gene: TRBJ1-2; CDR3 protein: CASSRDRSGYGYTF; CDR3 DNA: TGTGCCAGCAGCCGGGACAGGTCTGGGTATGGCTACACCTTC
D gene: -; V gene: TRBV10-3; clone size: -; J gene: TRBJ2-6; CDR3 protein: CAISESLSGANVLTF; CDR3 DNA: TGTGCCATCAGTGAGTCCCTCTCTGGGGCCAACGTCCTGACTTTC
D gene: TRBD1; V gene: TRBV27; clone size: -; J gene: TRBJ1-2; CDR3 protein: CASSPLGTGSYGYTF; CDR3 DNA: TGTGCCAGCAGTCCCCTTGGGACAGGGTCTTATGGCTACACCTTC
D gene: -; V gene: TRBV19; clone size: -; J gene: TRBJ2-1; CDR3 protein: CASSPRTTHNEQFF; CDR3 DNA: TGTGCCAGTAGTCCGAGGACTACTCACAATGAGCAGTTCTTC
D gene: TRBD1; V gene: TRBV10-1; clone size: -; J gene: TRBJ2-2; CDR3 protein: CASGPSRTGSNTGELFF; CDR3 DNA: TGCGCCAGCGGGCCCTCTCGGACAGGTTCGAACACCGGGGAGCTGTTTTTT
D gene: -; V gene: TRBV9; clone size: -; J gene: TRBJ2-3; CDR3 protein: CASSEGVSTDTQYF; CDR3 DNA: TGTGCCAGCAGCGAAGGGGTATCCACAGATACGCAGTATTTT
D gene: -; V gene: TRBV4-3; clone size: few; J gene: TRBJ1-4; CDR3 protein: CASSQESGNEKLFF; CDR3 DNA: TGCGCCAGCAGCCAAGAGTCAGGGAATGAAAAACTGTTTTTT
D gene: -; V gene: TRBV6-4; clone size: -; J gene: TRBJ2-1; CDR3 protein: CASSDYAEPGEQFF; CDR3 DNA: TGTGCCAGCAGTGACTACGCAGAACCGGGTGAGCAGTTCTTC
D gene: TRBD1; V gene: TRBV30; clone size: few; J gene: TRBJ2-7; CDR3 protein: CAWSAGTGGSYEQYF; CDR3 DNA: TGTGCCTGGAGCGCCGGGACAGGGGGCTCGTATGAGCAGTACTTC
D gene: TRBD1; V gene: TRBV6-1; clone size: few; J gene: TRBJ2-1; CDR3 protein: CASSRTGGFNEQFF; CDR3 DNA: TGTGCCAGCTCCCGGACAGGGGGCTTCAATGAGCAGTTCTTC
D gene: -; V gene: TRBV4-3; clone size: -; J gene: TRBJ1-1; CDR3 protein: CASSQGSGDTEAFF; CDR3 DNA: TGCGCCAGCAGCCAAGGGTCGGGGGACACTGAAGCTTTCTTT
D gene: -; V gene: TRBV11-2; clone size: -; J gene: TRBJ2-1; CDR3 protein: CASSLDLSSYNEQFF; CDR3 DNA: TGTGCCAGCAGCTTAGACCTGAGCTCCTACAATGAGCAGTTCTTC
D gene: -; V gene: TRBV6-5; clone size: -; J gene: TRBJ1-2; CDR3 protein: CASSTGYTGGYTF; CDR3 DNA: TGTGCCAGCAGCACAGGGTATACTGGGGGCTACACCTTC
D gene: TRBD2; V gene: TRBV4-1; clone size: -; J gene: TRBJ2-1; CDR3 protein: CASSQASGTSGYNEQFF; CDR3 DNA: TGCGCCAGCAGCCAAGCAAGCGGCACTAGCGGATACAATGAGCAATTCTTC
D gene: -; V gene: TRBV6-5; clone size: -; J gene: TRBJ2-7; CDR3 protein: CASSYRGLNYEQYF; CDR3 DNA: TGTGCCAGCAGTTACAGGGGCCTAAACTACGAGCAGTACTTC
D gene: TRBD1; V gene: TRBV6-5; clone size: -; J gene: TRBJ2-5; CDR3 protein: CASSYSGDRREHF; CDR3 DNA: TGTGCCAGCAGTTACTCCGGGGACAGGAGAGAGCACTTC
D gene: -; V gene: TRBV6-1; clone size: -; J gene: TRBJ2-7; CDR3 protein: CASSEGTEGNYF; CDR3 DNA: TGTGCCAGCAGTGAAGGGACAGAGGGCAACTACTTC
D gene: -; V gene: TRBV4-1; clone size: few; J gene: TRBJ1-1; CDR3 protein: CASSQAPGDTEAFF; CDR3 DNA: TGCGCCAGCAGCCAAGCCCCAGGGGACACTGAAGCTTTCTTT
D gene: -; V gene: TRBV27; clone size: -; J gene: TRBJ2-7; CDR3 protein: CASSLSGQGRTYEQYF; CDR3 DNA: TGTGCCAGCAGTTTATCCGGTCAGGGTCGGACCTACGAGCAGTACTTC
D gene: -; V gene: TRBV5-1; clone size: few; J gene: TRBJ1-1; CDR3 protein: CASSLDRPNTEAFF; CDR3 DNA: TGCGCCAGCAGCTTGGACAGGCCGAACACTGAAGCTTTCTTT
D gene: -; V gene: TRBV29-1; clone size: -; J gene: TRBJ2-1; CDR3 protein: CSTIFGTGAYNEQFF; CDR3 DNA: TGCAGCACAATCTTTGGTACGGGTGCCTACAATGAGCAGTTCTTC
D gene: -; V gene: TRBV7-2; clone size: -; J gene: TRBJ2-4; CDR3 protein: CASSRQGAKNIQYF; CDR3 DNA: TGTGCCAGCAGCCGGCAGGGGGCCAAAAACATTCAGTACTTC
D gene: -; V gene: TRBV25-1; clone size: -; J gene: TRBJ1-2; CDR3 protein: CASSETTSANYGYTF; CDR3 DNA: TGTGCCAGCAGTGAAACGACATCGGCCAACTATGGCTACACCTTC
D gene: -; V gene: TRBV18; clone size: -; J gene: TRBJ1-5; CDR3 protein: CASSPLGGRSDQPQHF; CDR3 DNA: TGTGCCAGCTCACCACTCGGGGGGCGGTCTGATCAGCCCCAGCATTTT
D gene: -; V gene: TRBV10-1; clone size: -; J gene: TRBJ1-2; CDR3 protein: CASSPYGRNYGYTF; CDR3 DNA: TGCGCCAGCAGTCCTTATGGCCGAAACTATGGCTACACCTTC
D gene: TRBD2; V gene: TRBV11-2; clone size: -; J gene: TRBJ2-7; CDR3 protein: CASSFRDGRGLLYEQYF; CDR3 DNA: TGTGCCAGCAGCTTTCGGGATGGGCGGGGGTTACTCTACGAGCAGTACTTC
D gene: -; V gene: TRBV6-1; clone size: -; J gene: TRBJ1-1; CDR3 protein: CASSKGTYQGTEAFF; CDR3 DNA: TGTGCCAGCAGTAAAGGGACCTACCAGGGCACTGAAGCTTTCTTT
D gene: -; V gene: TRBV7-9; clone size: -; J gene: TRBJ1-4; CDR3 protein: CASSTPYISTNEKLFF; CDR3 DNA: TGTGCCAGCAGCACTCCGTATATATCAACTAATGAAAAACTGTTTTTT
D gene: TRBD1; V gene: TRBV4-3; clone size: -; J gene: TRBJ1-1; CDR3 protein: CASSQGTGAGTEAFF; CDR3 DNA: TGCGCCAGCAGCCAGGGGACAGGGGCAGGAACTGAAGCTTTCTTT
D gene: TRBD2; V gene: TRBV6-4; clone size: -; J gene: TRBJ2-5; CDR3 protein: CASSDTSGGDQETQYF; CDR3 DNA: TGTGCCAGCAGTGATACTAGCGGGGGGGATCAAGAGACCCAGTACTTC
D gene: TRBD1; V gene: TRBV6-5; clone size: -; J gene: TRBJ2-1; CDR3 protein: CASSPRGTGDNEQFF; CDR3 DNA: TGTGCCAGCAGTCCTAGGGGGACAGGGGACAATGAGCAGTTCTTC
D gene: -; V gene: TRBV19; clone size: -; J gene: TRBJ1-1; CDR3 protein: CASSMGRNEAFF; CDR3 DNA: TGTGCCAGTAGTATGGGCCGAAATGAAGCTTTCTTT
D gene: TRBD1; V gene: TRBV6-1; clone size: -; J gene: TRBJ2-1; CDR3 protein: CASSERVTGGNEQFF; CDR3 DNA: TGTGCCAGCAGTGAAAGGGTAACAGGGGGCAATGAGCAGTTCTTC
D gene: -; V gene: TRBV13; clone size: -; J gene: TRBJ2-3; CDR3 protein: CASSLQANPMYF; CDR3 DNA: TGTGCCAGCAGCTTACAGGCTAACCCCATGTATTTT